Listed below are T cell receptor beta chains from one sample, sequenced in a study of T cell responses to AZD1222 COVID-19 vaccine. Measured with immunoSEQ multiplex PCR; TCRdb has only the in-frame clones, and not every one. The sample contains 85,000 to 120,000 clones, roughly 88% of which appear only once. This material consisted of peripheral blood, taken on day 0 of AZD1222 vaccination. These receptors all come from an adult in good health. Each CDR3 is given with its conserved first and last residue. D genes are given only for firm matches. Clone sizes are given selectively: once, few, many, or a class where the clone is expanded.

abundance,v_gene,j_gene,d_gene,CDR3nt,CDR3aa
-,TRBV12-3/TRBV12-4,TRBJ1-1,TRBD1,TGTGCCAGCGGGAAGGACAGGAAAGCTTTCTTT,CASGKDRKAFF
-,TRBV6-5,TRBJ2-7,-,TGTGCCAGCAGATTGACAGCCTACGAGCAGTACTTC,CASRLTAYEQYF
-,TRBV10-2,TRBJ1-2,TRBD1,TGCGCCGGTTCGAATGGACAGGGATTAGTAGGCTACACCTTC,CAGSNGQGLVGYTF
-,TRBV27,TRBJ2-7,-,TGTGCCAGCAGTTTAAGTCGAGGAGCGTACGAGCAGTACTTC,CASSLSRGAYEQYF
once,TRBV18,TRBJ2-2,TRBD1,TGTGCCAGCTCACCACCGGGACAGATGAACACCGGGGAGCTGTTTTTT,CASSPPGQMNTGELFF
once,TRBV11-2,TRBJ1-6,-,TGTGCCAGCAGCCAGAACCCAGGACGTCAATCACCCCTCCACTTT,CASSQNPGRQSPLHF
-,TRBV18,TRBJ2-5,-,TGTGCCAGCTCACCAAGGGGTTGGGAGACCCAGTACTTC,CASSPRGWETQYF
-,TRBV6-2/TRBV6-3,TRBJ2-1,TRBD2,TGTGCCAGCAGTTACTCAAGCGGGAGGACGGGCAATGAGCAGTTCTTC,CASSYSSGRTGNEQFF
once,TRBV19,TRBJ1-3,-,TGTGCCAGTAGAGCCAGGGCTGGAAACACCATATATTTT,CASRARAGNTIYF
-,TRBV10-3,TRBJ2-3,TRBD1,TGTGCCATCAGCTATTCTACAGGGGGAGATACGCAGTATTTT,CAISYSTGGDTQYF
-,TRBV5-6,TRBJ2-3,-,TGTGCCAGCAGCTTGTTCTCCACTAGCACAGATACGCAGTATTTT,CASSLFSTSTDTQYF
-,TRBV11-2,TRBJ1-2,-,TGTGCCAGCAGCTTAGAAGCCAGCTCCTTCTATGGCTACACCTTC,CASSLEASSFYGYTF
-,TRBV27,TRBJ2-3,TRBD2,TGTGCCAGCAGGGGACTAGCGGATCTCACAGATACGCAGTATTTT,CASRGLADLTDTQYF
-,TRBV7-8,TRBJ1-2,-,TGTGCCAGCAGTACGGGACCGAAAGTATATGGCTACACCTTC,CASSTGPKVYGYTF
-,TRBV5-4,TRBJ1-6,-,TGTGCCAGCAGCTTTGCGGGAGGGAGGATAGGTTCACCCCTCCACTTT,CASSFAGGRIGSPLHF
-,TRBV5-6,TRBJ2-7,TRBD2,TGTGCCAGCAGCCCGATCCTGGGACTAGCGGGAGGACGCTACGAGCAGTACTTC,CASSPILGLAGGRYEQYF
-,TRBV5-4,TRBJ1-1,-,TGTGCCAGCAGGCCGGACAGAAACACTGAAGCTTTCTTT,CASRPDRNTEAFF
-,TRBV4-3,TRBJ2-1,-,TGCGCCAGCAGCCAAGTTGGCAGGGAAAAGCAGTTCTTC,CASSQVGREKQFF
-,TRBV28,TRBJ1-1,-,TGTGCCAGCAGTTTATCGAGACAGGACACTGAAGCTTTCTTT,CASSLSRQDTEAFF
-,TRBV19,TRBJ2-2,TRBD1,TGTGCCAGTAGGCCCCCTGGGACAGGGGTCACCGGGGAGCTGTTTTTT,CASRPPGTGVTGELFF
-,TRBV9,TRBJ2-7,-,TGTGCCAGCAGCCTCGATGGGGGCCGGTACGAGCAGTACTTC,CASSLDGGRYEQYF
-,TRBV18,TRBJ1-3,-,TGTGCCAGCTCACCTGCTTCGGCTCCCTCTGGAAACACCATATATTTT,CASSPASAPSGNTIYF
-,TRBV2,TRBJ1-6,TRBD1,TGTGCCAGCCTGAAAGCCGGGACAGGGAGGTCCTATAATTCACCCCTCCACTTT,CASLKAGTGRSYNSPLHF
-,TRBV19,TRBJ2-6,-,TGTGCCAGCAATAACAGGGGACTTGGGGCCAACGTCCTGACTTTC,CASNNRGLGANVLTF
-,TRBV6-6,TRBJ2-7,TRBD2,TGTGCCAGCAAACTAGCGGTAGTCTCCTACGAGCAGTACTTC,CASKLAVVSYEQYF
-,TRBV7-2,TRBJ1-4,-,TGTGCCAGCAGCTCGTGGGGGGGCCGGCGTGAAAAACTGTTTTTT,CASSSWGGRREKLFF
-,TRBV11-1,TRBJ1-1,TRBD1,TGTGCCAGCAGCCGGACAGGGGGAACTGAAGCTTTCTTT,CASSRTGGTEAFF
-,TRBV28,TRBJ2-7,-,TGTGCCAGCAGCTGGGCGGCCAGGGCCGACCTCTACGAGCAGTACTTC,CASSWAARADLYEQYF
-,TRBV6-6,TRBJ1-1,-,TGTGCCAGCAGTGCTGGGAGGGGAAACACTGAAGCTTTCTTT,CASSAGRGNTEAFF